Listed below are T cell receptor beta chains from one sample, sequenced in a study of technical replicates of blood from several donors. The assay was immunoSEQ multiplex PCR, and TCRdb's table has in-frame clones only and misses some. Of about 56,000 clones in the sample, around 95% are singletons; the top ten hold around 4.4%. Sequenced material: PBMCs. The receptors originated from a human donor in good health. Some clones in this sample may be carry-over from other donors' samples. Both conserved end residues are part of each CDR3. The D gene is left open where the match is weak. A clone size is listed for some rows: how often the clone was seen (once, few, many), or a class if it is expanded.

clone_size j_call d_call v_call cdr3_nt cdr3_aa
- TRBJ1-1 TRBD1 TRBV5-6 TGTGCCAGCAGCTTGGCGGCGGGCAGGGGGGACACTGAAGCTTTCTTT CASSLAAGRGDTEAFF
once TRBJ1-5 - TRBV7-2 TGTGCCAGCAGCCTCCAAGCCAATCAGCCCCAGCATTTT CASSLQANQPQHF
- TRBJ2-5 - TRBV11-2 TGTGCCAGCAGCTTAAGTCGAGAAGAGACCCAGTACTTC CASSLSREETQYF
- TRBJ2-7 - TRBV5-1 TGCGCCAGCAGCTCCGGGTACGAGCAGTACTTC CASSSGYEQYF
- TRBJ2-7 TRBD1 TRBV6-6 TGTGCCAGCAGCCCAGGACAGGGGGCCCACGAGCAGTACTTC CASSPGQGAHEQYF
- TRBJ1-1 - TRBV12-5 TGTGCTAGTGGTTTTGTTAGGGAGATGAACACTGAAGCTTTCTTT CASGFVREMNTEAFF
- TRBJ2-3 TRBD2 TRBV4-2 TGTGCCAGCAGCCAAGGCCCGCCGGGACTAGCGGGAGTGGAGCAGTATTTT CASSQGPPGLAGVEQYF
- TRBJ2-1 - TRBV20-1 TGCAGTGCTAGACGCTACAATGAGCAGTTCTTC CSARRYNEQFF
- TRBJ2-5 TRBD1 TRBV5-1 TGCGCCAGCAGCCTAAGCACAGGGGTAGGGGACTACTTC CASSLSTGVGDYF
- TRBJ2-7 - TRBV6-5 TGTGCCAGCAGTTACGCTTCAGGCGTACGGACCTACGAGCAGTACTTC CASSYASGVRTYEQYF
- TRBJ2-1 TRBD2 TRBV18 TGTGCCAGCTCACCACCGAGCGGGACTAGCGGGGGCTATGAGCAGTTCTTC CASSPPSGTSGGYEQFF
- TRBJ1-2 - TRBV10-3 TGTGCCATCAGTGAGAACGGGGTTCACGGCTACACCTTC CAISENGVHGYTF
- TRBJ2-7 - TRBV27 TGTGCCAGCAGTTTAGGCGGCAGGGTAGGCGAGCAGTACTTC CASSLGGRVGEQYF
- TRBJ2-7 - TRBV7-7 TGTGCCAGCAGCTCAACTGCTATGGACGAGCAGTACTTC CASSSTAMDEQYF
- TRBJ2-1 - TRBV29-1 TGCAGCGCCTGGACAGACCGGAATGAGCAGTTCTTC CSAWTDRNEQFF
- TRBJ1-2 TRBD1 TRBV27 TGTGCCAGCAGTCCCACAGGGGCTGATAATTGGCGCCACACCTTC CASSPTGADNWRHTF
- TRBJ2-7 TRBD1 TRBV7-2 TGTGCCAGCAGCCCTCCTGGGGGGGGGACAGGGGGCCACGAGCAGTACTTC CASSPPGGGTGGHEQYF
- TRBJ1-1 - TRBV6-5 TGTGCCAGCAGTTCAAGATCGAGCGGGGCTTTCTTT CASSSRSSGAFF
- TRBJ2-1 TRBD2 TRBV7-3 TGTGCCAGCAGTCTAGAGCCTAGCGGGAGTAAAGAGGAGTTCTTC CASSLEPSGSKEEFF
once TRBJ2-2 - TRBV4-1 TGCGCCAGCAGCCAAGATAGGGGTTCGAACACCGGGGAGCTGTTTTTT CASSQDRGSNTGELFF
few TRBJ1-5 - TRBV30 TGTGCCTGGAGTGATCTCCGTAGCAATCAGCCCCAGCATTTT CAWSDLRSNQPQHF
- TRBJ2-7 TRBD2 TRBV18 TGTGCCAGCTCACCAGGGAGGGGCGGCTCCTACGAGCAGTACTTC CASSPGRGGSYEQYF
- TRBJ2-1 - TRBV27 TGTGCCAGCAGTCGTTGGGCGCAACCGTCCCCCGGCTATGAGCAGTTCTTC CASSRWAQPSPGYEQFF
- TRBJ1-5 TRBD1 TRBV19 TGTGCCAGTAGTAAGGACAGGGGTTTCCAGCCCCAGCATTTT CASSKDRGFQPQHF
- TRBJ2-3 TRBD2 TRBV7-8 TGTGCCAGCAGTCCCTACCTAGCGGGGGGCACAGATACGCAGTATTTT CASSPYLAGGTDTQYF
- TRBJ1-3 TRBD1 TRBV9 TGTGCCAGCAGCCCGACAGGGCCTTTGGACACCATATATTTT CASSPTGPLDTIYF
- TRBJ2-3 - TRBV18 TGTGCCAGCTCAACCGGGATGGGGACAGATACGCAGTATTTT CASSTGMGTDTQYF
few TRBJ2-7 - TRBV5-6 TGTGCCAGCAGCTCCGGGCCCTCAGGGTATTACGAGCAGTACTTC CASSSGPSGYYEQYF
few TRBJ1-2 - TRBV4-1 TGCGCCAGCAGCCGGGACACCGTCGATGGCTACACCTTC CASSRDTVDGYTF
- TRBJ2-4 - TRBV7-2 TGTGCCAGCAGCTTAGTACAGGGGCGGGGCAAAAACATTCAGTACTTC CASSLVQGRGKNIQYF
- TRBJ2-1 TRBD1 TRBV13 TGTGCCAGCAGCAACCGGGACAGGGCCTACAATGAGCAGTTCTTC CASSNRDRAYNEQFF
- TRBJ2-7 TRBD2 TRBV2 TGTGCCAGCAGCCCTCGGGGGGGGCATTCCTACGAGCAGTACTTC CASSPRGGHSYEQYF
- TRBJ2-1 - TRBV6-5 TGTGCCAGCAGTATGTCAGGGAACTCAGATATCTTC CASSMSGNSDIF
- TRBJ1-2 - TRBV27 TGTGCCAGCAAAGGGGGCTATGGCTACACCTTC CASKGGYGYTF
- TRBJ2-1 - TRBV4-3 TGCGCCAGCGGAGCCTCCTACAATGAGCAGTTCTTC CASGASYNEQFF
- TRBJ2-1 TRBD2 TRBV11-3 TGTGCCAGCAGCAAGGGGCTAGCGGGGGATTGGAATGAGCAGTTCTTC CASSKGLAGDWNEQFF
- TRBJ2-1 TRBD2 TRBV5-5 TGTGCCAGCAGCCTTAGCGGGGGGTCCCACAATGAGCAGTTCTTC CASSLSGGSHNEQFF
- TRBJ2-1 - TRBV4-3 TGCGCCAGCAGCCAAGGGTCTAGATACAATGAGCAGTTCTTC CASSQGSRYNEQFF
- TRBJ1-2 - TRBV7-3 TGTGCCAGCAGCTTAACCGGAGGGATTGGCTACACCTTC CASSLTGGIGYTF
once TRBJ2-1 - TRBV6-1 TGTGCCAGCACCGGACAGTACAATGAGCAGTTCTTC CASTGQYNEQFF
- TRBJ2-1 - TRBV4-3 TGCGCCAGCAGCCAGGCAGGGGTCGAGTCCTACAATGAGCAGTTCTTC CASSQAGVESYNEQFF
once TRBJ2-3 TRBD1 TRBV5-1 TGCGCCAGCAGCTGGGGGACAGGGGGAGTGACAGATACGCAGTATTTT CASSWGTGGVTDTQYF
once TRBJ2-5 TRBD2 TRBV9 TGTGCCAGCAGCGAGGGGCCTAGCGGGGGGAGGGAGACCCAGTACTTC CASSEGPSGGRETQYF